This T cell receptor (beta chain) was sequenced for a study of shared clonotypes between healthy human individuals. Turning to the study itself: CD4 naive and memory got three plates each, CD8 naive two, CD8 memory one.

Original data processing: ImmunoSEQ gave junction-only sequences without quality scores, so filtering differed. The data were produced by immunoSEQ multiplex PCR, yet TCRdb's version contains in-frame clones alone and is incomplete. V, J and clone size were drawn from that table, and D and trimming were deduced from the DNA. In the table there are about 580,000 clones, 98% of which are singletons. CD45RO-negative, CCR7-positively selected cells formed the naive CD8 fraction, excluding terminally differentiated effector memory CD45RA+ cells. For this clone: What it binds is not known.

Study findings and constraints: Blood alone was sampled, and tissue repertoires likely differ.

Unmatched junction bases numbered 16, after V lost 4 bases and J lost 7 bases. The germline gives CDR1 MDHEN, CDR2 SYDVKM. The CDR3 runs 17 residues. The TCR originated in a young man in good health. Input material: naive CD8+ T cells sorted from blood. The chain employs TRBV28 and TRBJ1-5, with 7 bases that match TRBD1. The CDR3 coding sequence is TGTGCCAGCAGTTCCCCCCGAGACAGGGAAAGAGGGCAGCCCCAGCATTTT. Translated: CASSSPRDRERGQPQHF.